Each of the 13 T cell receptor beta chains below was sequenced from the same sample in a study of type 1 and type 2 diabetes patients. Genomic DNA was the PCR template. A primer set of 30 forward and 13 reverse primers amplified the CDR3. TCRdb ran MiXCR on the multiplex PCR reads and lists one entry per CDR3 protein. Of around 300,000 distinct CDR3 sequences listed, approximately 50% were seen once; the top ten hold roughly 13%. The sequenced sample consisted of peripheral blood mononuclear cells (PBMCs). The receptors were gathered from a man between 18 and 29 years old with type 2 diabetes.

This rearrangement joins TRBV7-2 to TRBJ2-5; 7 bases map to TRBD2. Germline lookup yields CDR1 SGHTA and CDR2 FQGNSA. The V gene end was trimmed by 4 bases and the J gene end by 3 bases; junction bases not matched to a gene: 14. The CDR3 is 17 residues long. In DNA, the CDR3 is TGTGCCAGCAGCTCCTTCGGGTTCTCAGCGGGGAAAGAGACCCAGTACTTC. The encoded protein is CASSSFGFSAGKETQYF.

This clonotype was detected only a few times. The rearrangement joins TRBV19 to TRBJ2-3; the match to TRBD2 covers 7 bases. After removal of 10 bases from V and 3 bases from J, the junction contained 7 bases not matched to a gene. The CDR3 consists of 13 residues. The germline V gene encodes CDR1 LNHDA and CDR2 SQIVND (reference sequence). CDR3 DNA: TGTGCCACGAGACTAGCAGGAACAGATACGCAGTATTTT. This codes for CATRLAGTDTQYF.

This clonotype was detected ten times or more. The genes are TRBV25-1 and TRBJ1-1; D might be TRBD1 (5 bases). The CDR3 length is 15 residues. Trimming pared 7 bases from V and 2 bases from J, leaving 17 bases between. Germline CDR1 and CDR2: MGHDK and SYGVNS. CDR3 coding DNA: TGTGCCAGCACCCCCCCTCAGGGCGGCAACACTGAAGCTTTCTTT. Translation gives CASTPPQGGNTEAFF.

V gene TRBV20-1 combines with J gene TRBJ2-1, with 10 positions matching TRBD1. V lost 0 bases and J lost 4; bases outside the gene matches: 3. The germline V gene encodes CDR1 DFQATT and CDR2 SNEGSKA (reference sequence). The CDR3 covers 15 residues. DNA of the CDR3: TGCAGTGCTAGAGATACGGGACAGGGGTACAATGAGCAGTTCTTC. Translating it yields CSARDTGQGYNEQFF.

Details on this clonotype: This could be a read error, since a much larger clone is one nucleotide away. This is likely a read error, given that the CDR3 carries no conserved phenylalanine or tryptophan at its end. V gene TRBV30 combines with J gene TRBJ2-2; D ambiguous. CDR1 and CDR2 from the germline V gene are GTSNPN and SVGIG (reference sequence). Trimming took off 1 base at V and 7 bases at J, with 10 bases between the two ends. The CDR3 is 13 amino acids. DNA for the CDR3: TGTGCCTGGAGTGGTACCGGCTACGGGGAGCTGTTTATT. It specifies CAWSGTGYGELFI.

The rearrangement links TRBV20-1 to TRBJ1-1; D not certain. Germline V lookup: CDR1 DFQATT, CDR2 SNEGSKA (reference sequence). Trimming left V 6 bases short and J 7 bases short, with 9 bases between. This CDR3 region has 10 residues. CDR3: CSARLSEAFF. The CDR3 DNA follows: TGCAGTGCCAGGCTTAGTGAAGCTTTCTTT.

This clonotype has ten or more counts. The chain couples TRBV30 to TRBJ2-5; D is possibly TRBD1 (6 bases). Per germline, CDR1 GTSNPN and CDR2 SVGIG (reference sequence). This CDR3 comprises 12 residues. V lost 4 bases and J lost 7, with 13 bases in between. CDR3 sequence reads: CAWIDLGATQYF. CDR3 coding DNA: TGTGCCTGGATCGATCTGGGGGCGACCCAGTACTTC.

To note about this clonotype: The germline gene is not matched at one end of the junction; a read error may be the cause. The chain employs TRBV15 and TRBJ2-2; D call uncertain. Germline CDR1 LNHNV, CDR2 YYDKDF (reference sequence). This CDR3 spans 17 amino acids. The CDR3 region is CAASRVSRPHNTGELFF. DNA for the CDR3: TGTGCCGCCAGCAGAGTCTCCAGACCACATAACACCGGGGAGCTGTTTTTT.

The chain joins TRBV14 to TRBJ2-2, with 7 bases matching TRBD1. Germline CDR1 is SGHDN and CDR2 is FVKESK. With 6 bases clipped from V and 1 base from J, the junction kept 8 bases outside the gene matches. The length of the CDR3 is 16 residues. The CDR3: CASSNLQGRNTGELFF. The CDR3 DNA follows: TGTGCCAGCAGTAATTTACAGGGGCGGAACACCGGGGAGCTGTTTTTT. Combining the CDR3 with reference TRBV14 and TRBJ2-2 gives the whole variable domain EAGVTQFPSHSVIEKGQTVTLRCDPISGHDNLYWYRRVMGKEIKFLLHFVKESKQDESGMPNNRFLAERTGGTYSTLKVQPAELEDSGVYFCASSNLQGRNTGELFFGEGSRLTVL.

The chain joins TRBV24-1 to TRBJ1-4; D unclear. CDR1 is KGHDR and CDR2 is SFDVKD in the germline V gene. The CDR3 runs 13 residues. With 4 bases removed from V and 6 bases from J, the gap between germline ends came to 8 bases. The CDR3 is CATSERTHEKLFF. The CDR3 DNA is TGTGCCACCAGTGAGAGGACGCATGAAAAACTGTTTTTT.

The chain couples TRBV4-1 to TRBJ1-4; D not resolved. The CDR3 extends over 15 amino acids. The V and J ends lost 0 bases and 2 bases respectively, with 7 bases between them. From germline, CDR1 is MGHRA and CDR2 YSYEKL. The CDR3 coding sequence is TGCGCCAGCAGCCAAGACGACATGACTAATGAAAAACTGTTTTTT. Protein product: CASSQDDMTNEKLFF.

This clonotype was observed a few times. This chain uses TRBV29-1 with TRBJ2-3; 13 bases agree with TRBD2. Germline values: CDR1 SQVTM, CDR2 ANQGSEA. This CDR3 region has 17 residues. The junction had 11 bases not matched to a gene; V was cut back by 2 bases and J by 6 bases. Written as DNA, the CDR3 is TGCAGCGTTGAACAACTTAGGACTAGCGGGAGACTGGATACGCAGTATTTT. Amino acids: CSVEQLRTSGRLDTQYF.

This clonotype was detected only a few times. The CDR3 nucleotides read TGTGCCAGCAGCGTCGATGTTACTGAAGCTTTCTTT. Its translation: CASSVDVTEAFF. The chain is built from TRBV27 and TRBJ1-1; D gene uncertain. The length of the CDR3 is 12 residues. V was cut by 6 bases and J by 5 bases, with 10 bases left in between. Germline CDR1 and CDR2: MNHEY and SMNVEV (reference sequence).